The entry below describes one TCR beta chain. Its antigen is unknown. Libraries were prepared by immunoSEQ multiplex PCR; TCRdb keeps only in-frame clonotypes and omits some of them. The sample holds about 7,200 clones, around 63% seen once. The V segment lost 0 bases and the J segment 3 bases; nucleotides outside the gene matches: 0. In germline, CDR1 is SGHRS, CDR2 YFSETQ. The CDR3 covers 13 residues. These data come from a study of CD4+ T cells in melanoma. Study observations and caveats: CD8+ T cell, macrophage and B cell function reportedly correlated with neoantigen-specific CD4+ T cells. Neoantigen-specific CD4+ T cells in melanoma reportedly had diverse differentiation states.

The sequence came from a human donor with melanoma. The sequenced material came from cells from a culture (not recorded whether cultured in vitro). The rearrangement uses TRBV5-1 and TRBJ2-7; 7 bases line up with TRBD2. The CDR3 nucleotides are TGCGCCAGCAGCTTGGGGGGGGGCTACGAGCAGTACTTC. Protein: CASSLGGGYEQYF.